This T cell receptor beta chain was recorded in a study of blood T cell repertoires in COVID-19. Overall study context: The United States, Italy and Spain supplied acute and convalescent COVID-19 samples. From T cells, B-cell-depleted T cells, or PBMCs came the material, which was cDNA or gDNA.

CDR3 length equals 16 residues. Germline V gives CDR1 LGHDT, CDR2 YNNKEL (reference sequence). V lost 4 bases and J lost 1, with 13 bases in between. In the authors' methods: The assay estimated nucleated cells by amplifying reference gene primers. Libraries were prepared by immunoSEQ multiplex PCR; TCRdb keeps only in-frame clonotypes and omits some of them. D and trimming were read from the DNA, whereas the V and J calls and clone size are those reported in that table. This sample yields roughly 240,000 clones, of which about 89% are seen a single time; 1.5% to 2% belongs to the top ten. The receptor was isolated from a woman aged 60-75 years who had recovered from COVID-19. V gene TRBV3-1 (or the pseudogene TRBV3-2) combines with J gene TRBJ2-2; possibly TRBD2 for D (6 bases). The sequenced material came from peripheral blood. CDR3 sequence: CASSPWDGGNTGELFF. The CDR3 DNA reads as TGTGCCAGCAGCCCTTGGGACGGGGGGAACACCGGGGAGCTGTTTTTT.